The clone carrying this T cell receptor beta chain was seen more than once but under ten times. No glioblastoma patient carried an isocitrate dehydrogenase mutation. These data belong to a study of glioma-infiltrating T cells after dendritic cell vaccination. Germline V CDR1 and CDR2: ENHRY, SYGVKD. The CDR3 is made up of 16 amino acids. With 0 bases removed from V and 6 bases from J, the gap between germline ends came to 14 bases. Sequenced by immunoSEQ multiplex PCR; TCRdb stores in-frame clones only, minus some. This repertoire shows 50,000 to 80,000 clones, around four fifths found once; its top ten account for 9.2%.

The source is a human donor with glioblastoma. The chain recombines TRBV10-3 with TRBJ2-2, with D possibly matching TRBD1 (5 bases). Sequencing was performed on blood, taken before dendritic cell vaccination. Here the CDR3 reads CAISESAGMGAGELFF. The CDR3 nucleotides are TGTGCCATCAGTGAGTCGGCAGGGATGGGTGCCGGGGAGCTGTTTTTT.